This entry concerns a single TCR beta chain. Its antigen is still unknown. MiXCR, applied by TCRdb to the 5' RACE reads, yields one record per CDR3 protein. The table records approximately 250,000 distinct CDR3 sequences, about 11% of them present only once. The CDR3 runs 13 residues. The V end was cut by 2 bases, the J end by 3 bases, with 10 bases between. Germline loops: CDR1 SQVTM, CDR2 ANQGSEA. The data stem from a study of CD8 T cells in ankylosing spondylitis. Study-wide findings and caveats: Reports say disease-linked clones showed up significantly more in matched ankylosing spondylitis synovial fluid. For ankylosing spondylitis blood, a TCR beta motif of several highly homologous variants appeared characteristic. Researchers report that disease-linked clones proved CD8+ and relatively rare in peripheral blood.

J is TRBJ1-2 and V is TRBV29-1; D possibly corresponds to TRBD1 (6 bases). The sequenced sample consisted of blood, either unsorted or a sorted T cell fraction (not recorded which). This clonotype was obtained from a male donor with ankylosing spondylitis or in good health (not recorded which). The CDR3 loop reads CSVEQGWDYGYTF. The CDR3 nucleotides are TGCAGCGTTGAACAGGGGTGGGACTATGGCTACACCTTC. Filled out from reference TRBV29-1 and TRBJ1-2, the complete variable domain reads SAVISQKPSRDICQRGTSLTIQCQVDSQVTMMFWYRQQPGQSLTLIATANQGSEATYESGFVIDKFPISRPNLTFSTLTVSNMSPEDSSIYLCSVEQGWDYGYTFGSGTRLTVV.